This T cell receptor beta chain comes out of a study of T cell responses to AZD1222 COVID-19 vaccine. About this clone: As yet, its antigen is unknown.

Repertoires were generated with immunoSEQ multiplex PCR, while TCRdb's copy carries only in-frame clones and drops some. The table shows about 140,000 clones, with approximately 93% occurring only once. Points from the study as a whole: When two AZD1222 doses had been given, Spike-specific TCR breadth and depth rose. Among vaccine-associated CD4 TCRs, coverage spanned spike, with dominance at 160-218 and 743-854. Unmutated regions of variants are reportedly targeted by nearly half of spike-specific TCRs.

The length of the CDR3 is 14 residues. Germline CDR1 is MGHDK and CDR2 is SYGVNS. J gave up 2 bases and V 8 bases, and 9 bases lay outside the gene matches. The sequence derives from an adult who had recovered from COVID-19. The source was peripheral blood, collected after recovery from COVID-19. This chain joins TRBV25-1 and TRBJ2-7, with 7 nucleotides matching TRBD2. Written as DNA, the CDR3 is TGTGCCAGCCGACCTAGGGCGGGAGCCTACGAGCAGTACTTC. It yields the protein CASRPRAGAYEQYF.